A single TCR beta chain is shown here with its context. Because it lacks the conserved phenylalanine or tryptophan at the end, this CDR3 is likely a read error. CDR3 size: 22 residues. Trimming removed 0 bases at V and 9 bases at J, with 35 bases between. Germline CDR1 and CDR2: MNHEY and SVGEGT. Using RNA transcripts as the source, TCR beta CDR3 regions were amplified. HTBI primers were the set used in a first-round RT-PCR of the TCR CDR3. TCRdb used MiXCR to reprocess the multiplex PCR reads, holding one entry per CDR3 protein. The table shows tens of thousands of distinct CDR3 sequences, with around half occurring only once. The data were taken from a study of T cells in Graves' hyperthyroidism and ophthalmopathy.

The sequenced material came from blood. The gene calls are TRBV6-2 or TRBV6-3 and TRBJ2-2, with a possible D match to TRBD1 (5 bases). The clonotype originates from a woman aged 45-59 years with Graves' ophthalmopathy. The CDR3 spells CASSYSREILLGRASGSWELFL. Written as DNA, the CDR3 is TGTGCCAGCAGTTACTCCCGCGAGATTCTACTTGGTCGGGCCTCAGGGTCCTGGGAGCTGTTTTTA.